The 5 T cell receptor beta chains in this list originate from one sample, sequenced in a study of T cells expressing NK-cell markers. TCRdb re-analyzed the 5' RACE reads; it lists each CDR3 protein once, without DNA. There are hundreds of thousands of distinct CDR3 sequences in the sample, with 4% to 5% held by the top ten. Sequencing input: blood T cells: a sorted CD56 or NKG2C T cell subset, CD4+ or CD8+ T cells, or bulk PBMC T cells (not recorded which). The receptor set was obtained from a woman between 18 and 75 years old in good health.

J is TRBJ2-7 and V is TRBV6-5; TCRdb's assignment of TRBD1 cannot be checked, as there is no DNA. CDR3 size: 15 residues. Germline V gene lookup returns CDR1 MNHEY and CDR2 SVGAGI. CDR3 protein: CASSYTPGQTYEQYF.

The chain's CDR3 is CASSLRPGGAYNEQFF. The chain combines TRBV7-8 with TRBJ2-1; the D call from TCRdb, TRBD1, cannot be confirmed without DNA. Germline CDR1 is SGHVS and CDR2 is FQNEAQ. The CDR3 totals 16 residues.

V and J are TRBV7-9 and TRBJ2-5. The germline V gene encodes CDR1 SEHNR and CDR2 FQNEAQ (reference sequence). The CDR3 sequence is 13 residues long. The CDR3 spells CASSIWGRETQYF.

The chain uses TRBV12-3 or TRBV12-4 and TRBJ1-2; TCRdb's D call of TRBD1 is untestable without DNA. This CDR3 contains 12 residues. The CDR3 reads CASSDPSGGYTF.

The chain uses TRBV10-3 and TRBJ2-7; the D gene TCRdb calls, TRBD2, cannot be checked with no DNA. The germline V gene encodes CDR1 ENHRY and CDR2 SYGVKD. This CDR3 region has 14 residues. The CDR3: CAIGRGVVLAEQYF.